This T cell receptor beta chain was documented in a study of response to subunit inactivated influenza vaccine. General study findings and limits: The authors offered the suggestion that each seasonal influenza vaccination recruits few new T cells.

In TCRdb, the RT-PCR reads were re-called with MiXCR into one record per CDR3 protein. Among about 520,000 distinct CDR3 sequences listed, about 7.2% were seen once. With regard to this clonotype: No antigen is known for it. A junction boundary mismatches the germline segment, possibly from a read error.

The CDR3 totals 12 residues. The germline V gene has CDR1 SEHNR and CDR2 FQNEAQ (reference sequence). The receptor comes from a man aged 50 to 69 who received an inactivated influenza vaccine. The chain has TRBV7-9 and TRBJ2-1; D remains ambiguous. Sample: PBMCs from blood, taken 23 to 25 months after vaccination. The CDR3 spells CASSLDRTSRSF. Here the CDR3 DNA reads TGTGCCAGCAGCTTAGATCGGACCAGCCGATCCTTC.